This T cell receptor beta chain originates from a study of blood T cells in healthy people across ages. Primers used in a second PCR of about 7 to 11 cycles were a sample-barcoded 5' primer and a J-beta primer mix. TCRdb re-derived calls from the 5' RACE reads in MiXCR, one entry per CDR3 protein. The sample records about 1,500,000 distinct CDR3 sequences, over 25% being singletons. With each sample, at least 5 micrograms of total RNA were extracted. The sequencing sample was made of blood. The receptor was derived from a woman aged 25 to 45 in good health.

DNA of the CDR3: TGTGCCAGCAGCGTAGTTTCAGGGGCCTATGGCTACACCTTC. It encodes CASSVVSGAYGYTF. The gene calls are TRBV9 and TRBJ1-2; possible D gene TRBD1, 6 bases. The V end lost 0 bases, the J end lost 4 bases, and 10 bases lay between the germline ends. Germline CDR1 reads SGDLS; CDR2 reads YYNGEE. The CDR3 extends over 14 amino acids.